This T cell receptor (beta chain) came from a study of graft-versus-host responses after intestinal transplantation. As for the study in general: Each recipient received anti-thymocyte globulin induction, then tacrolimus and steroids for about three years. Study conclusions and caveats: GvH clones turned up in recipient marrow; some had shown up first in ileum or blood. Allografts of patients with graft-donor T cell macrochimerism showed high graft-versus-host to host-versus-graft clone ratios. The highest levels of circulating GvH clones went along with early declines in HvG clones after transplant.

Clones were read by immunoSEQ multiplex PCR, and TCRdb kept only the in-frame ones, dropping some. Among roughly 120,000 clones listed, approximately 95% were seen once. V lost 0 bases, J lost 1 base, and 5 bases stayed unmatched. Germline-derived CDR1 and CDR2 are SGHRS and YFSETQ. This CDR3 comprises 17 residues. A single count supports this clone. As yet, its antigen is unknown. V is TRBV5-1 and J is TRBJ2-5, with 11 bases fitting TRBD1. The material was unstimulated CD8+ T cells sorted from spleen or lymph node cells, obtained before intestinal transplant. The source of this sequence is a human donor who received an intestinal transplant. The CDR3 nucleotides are TGCGCCAGCAGCTTGGGGATCGGACAGGGGGCCCAAGAGACCCAGTACTTC. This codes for CASSLGIGQGAQETQYF.